Below are 4 T cell receptor beta chains sequenced from a single sample in a study of STAT5B mutations in CD4+ large granular lymphocyte leukemia. Some clones are missing from TCRdb's copy, which holds only in-frame ones; the method was immunoSEQ multiplex PCR. The sample yields more than 25,000 clones, approximately 80% seen once. The sample was CD4+ T cells from blood buffy coats. The receptors shown here come from a human donor in good health.

The chain joins TRBV6-1 to TRBJ1-4, with D possibly matching TRBD1 (5 bases). Germline V lookup: CDR1 MNHNS, CDR2 SASEGT. The CDR3 extends over 14 amino acids. Trimming left V 3 bases short and J 4 bases short, with 9 bases between. CDR3 bases: TGTGCCAGCAGTGAGAGGGGAGGTAATGAAAAACTGTTTTTT. Its protein product is CASSERGGNEKLFF.

This clone rates as large (0.1 to 1%). The V and J genes are TRBV19 and TRBJ1-1, with 7 bases matching TRBD1. V gave up 5 bases and J gave up 7 bases; unmatched junction bases: 4. CDR1 LNHDA and CDR2 SQIVND come from the germline V gene (reference sequence). The CDR3 contains 12 residues. CDR3 protein: CASSPRQGEAFF. CDR3 bases: TGTGCCAGTAGTCCGAGACAGGGTGAAGCTTTCTTT.

This chain links TRBV6-5 with TRBJ2-5; D is possibly TRBD2 (5 bases). The CDR3 contains 14 residues. The germline V and J ends were trimmed by 2 bases and 1 base, with 8 bases remaining between them. Germline values: CDR1 MNHEY, CDR2 SVGAGI. CDR3 loop: CASSYRGFQETQYF. For the CDR3, the DNA is TGTGCCAGCAGTTACAGAGGGTTCCAAGAGACCCAGTACTTC.

The chain carries TRBV5-1 and TRBJ1-1; 8 nucleotides align to TRBD1. The V gene's germline CDR1 is SGHRS and CDR2 YFSETQ. V shed 0 bases and J 14 bases; nucleotides not matched to a gene: 15. The CDR3 totals 15 residues. The CDR3, as DNA: TGCGCCAGCAGCTTGGCCGCGCAGGGGGCGGTCGGAAGGTTCTTT. Translated, it gives CASSLAAQGAVGRFF.